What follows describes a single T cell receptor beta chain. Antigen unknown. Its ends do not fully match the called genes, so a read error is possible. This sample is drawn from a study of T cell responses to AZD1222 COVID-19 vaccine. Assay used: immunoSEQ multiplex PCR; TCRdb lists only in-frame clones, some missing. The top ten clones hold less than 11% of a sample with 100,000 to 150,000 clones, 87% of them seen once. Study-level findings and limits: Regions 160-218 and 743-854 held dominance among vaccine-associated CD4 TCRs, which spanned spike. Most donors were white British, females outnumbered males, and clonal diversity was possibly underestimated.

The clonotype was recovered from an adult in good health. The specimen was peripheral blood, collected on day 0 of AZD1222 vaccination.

The CDR3: CASSVAGGETQYF. The CDR3 coding sequence is TGTGCCAGCAGTGTAGCGGGGGGGGAGACCCAGTACTTC. The V call is TRBV12-3 or TRBV12-4, the J call TRBJ2-5, with 11 positions matching TRBD2. The CDR3 runs 13 residues.